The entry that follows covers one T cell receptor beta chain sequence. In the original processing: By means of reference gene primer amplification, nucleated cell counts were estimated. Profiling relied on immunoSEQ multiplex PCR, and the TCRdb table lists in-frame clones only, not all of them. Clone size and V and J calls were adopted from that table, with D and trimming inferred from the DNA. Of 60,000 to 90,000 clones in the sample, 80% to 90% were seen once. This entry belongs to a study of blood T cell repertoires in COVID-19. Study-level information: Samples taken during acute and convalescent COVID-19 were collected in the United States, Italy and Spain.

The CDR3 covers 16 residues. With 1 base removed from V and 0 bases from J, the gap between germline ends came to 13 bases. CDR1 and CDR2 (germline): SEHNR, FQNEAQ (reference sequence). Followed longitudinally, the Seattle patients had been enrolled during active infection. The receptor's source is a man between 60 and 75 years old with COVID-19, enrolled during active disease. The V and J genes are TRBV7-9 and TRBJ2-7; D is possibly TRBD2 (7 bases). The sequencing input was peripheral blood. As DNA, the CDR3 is TGTGCCAGCAGCTTAGTTTGGCGGGGGCCCTCCTACGAGCAGTACTTC. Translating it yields CASSLVWRGPSYEQYF.